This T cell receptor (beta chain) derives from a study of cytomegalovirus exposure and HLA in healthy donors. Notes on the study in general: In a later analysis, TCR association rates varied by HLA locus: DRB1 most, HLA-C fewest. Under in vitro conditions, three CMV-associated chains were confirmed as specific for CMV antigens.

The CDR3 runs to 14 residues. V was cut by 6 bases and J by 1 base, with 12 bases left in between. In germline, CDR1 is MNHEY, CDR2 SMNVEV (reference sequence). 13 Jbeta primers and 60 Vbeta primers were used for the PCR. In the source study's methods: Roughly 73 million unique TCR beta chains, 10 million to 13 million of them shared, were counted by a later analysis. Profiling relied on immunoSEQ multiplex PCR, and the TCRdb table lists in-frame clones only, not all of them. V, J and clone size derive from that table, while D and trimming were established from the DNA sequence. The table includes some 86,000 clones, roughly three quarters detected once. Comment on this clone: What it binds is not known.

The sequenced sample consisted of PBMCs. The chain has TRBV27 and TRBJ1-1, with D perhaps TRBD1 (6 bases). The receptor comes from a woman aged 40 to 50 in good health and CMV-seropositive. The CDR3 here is CASRIQGSNTEAFF. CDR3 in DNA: TGTGCCAGCAGGATACAGGGATCGAACACTGAAGCTTTCTTT.